The T cell receptor (beta chain) described here comes from a study of CDR3 diversity in severe acne. This CDR3 region has 16 residues. Per the germline V gene, CDR1 is WNHNN and CDR2 is SYGVQD (reference sequence). The V and J ends lost 8 bases and 3 bases, in that order; junction bases with no gene match: 12. This clonotype was observed a handful of times. TCRdb reprocessed the PCR reads with MiXCR, giving one entry per CDR3 protein. The sample yields roughly 100,000 distinct CDR3 sequences, around 56% seen once. The clonotype comes from a male donor with acne. The J gene is TRBJ2-2, the V gene TRBV10-1; 7 bases map to TRBD2. The sequencing input was blood. CDR3 sequence (DNA): TGCGCCAGCGGTTCATGGGGACTACAAGACACCGGGGAGCTGTTTTTT. Translation: CASGSWGLQDTGELFF.